Shown below are 5 T cell receptor beta chains from a single sample sequenced in a study of T-cell memory formation after mild COVID-19. TCRdb re-analysed the 5' RACE reads in MiXCR, keeping a single row per CDR3 protein. The data contain hundreds of thousands of distinct CDR3 sequences, roughly 18% of them seen just once; the ten biggest clones take up 20% to 25%. Sequenced sample: PBMCs or a T cell subset sorted from them (not recorded which). The receptors come from a man aged 18 to 29 who had mild COVID-19 (a few samples of this study predate the infection). Cell type and time point are not known.

This clonotype was detected a few times. V and J are TRBV7-2 and TRBJ1-1, with 8 bases lining up with TRBD1. This CDR3 spans 14 amino acids. Germline values: CDR1 SGHTA, CDR2 FQGNSA. Losses at the gene ends were 6 bases for V and 3 bases for J; bases not matched to a gene: 6. The CDR3 reads CASRKRTGYTEAFF. CDR3 nucleotides: TGTGCCAGCAGGAAGAGGACAGGGTACACTGAAGCTTTCTTT.

The rearrangement uses TRBV12-3 or TRBV12-4 and TRBJ2-3, with D perhaps TRBD1 or TRBD2 (7 bases each). The CDR3 totals 15 residues. The V end lost 5 bases, the J end lost 0 bases, and 12 bases lay between the germline ends. The CDR3: CASSIRGGSTDTQYF. The DNA of the CDR3 is TGTGCCAGCAGTATCAGGGGGGGTAGCACAGATACGCAGTATTTT.

V is TRBV7-9 and J is TRBJ1-1, with 7 nucleotides matching TRBD1. Looked up from germline, CDR1 is SEHNR and CDR2 is FQNEAQ (reference sequence). Unmatched junction bases numbered 2, after V lost 5 bases and J lost 8 bases. The CDR3 has 11 amino acids. The CDR3 region is CASSATGEAFF. The CDR3 DNA follows: TGTGCCAGCAGCGCGACAGGGGAAGCTTTCTTT.

This clonotype came up a few times. V and J are TRBV20-1 and TRBJ1-5; D gene unclear. The V gene's germline CDR1 is DFQATT and CDR2 SNEGSKA (reference sequence). The CDR3 is 14 residues long. The V gene lost 3 bases and the J gene lost 6 bases, with 15 bases spanning the gap. In DNA form, the CDR3 reads TGCAGTGCTAGCCGGACGGGTTATGCTCAGCCCCAGCATTTT. Translated: CSASRTGYAQPQHF.

The sample holds a few counts of this clonotype. The chain links TRBV5-1 to TRBJ2-6, with 8 positions matching TRBD1. V was clipped by 5 bases and J by 0 bases; unmatched bases: 4. There are 16 residues in the CDR3. CDR1 and CDR2 from the germline V gene are SGHRS and YFSETQ. The CDR3 spells CASRGQASSGANVLTF. DNA of the CDR3: TGCGCCAGCAGGGGACAGGCCAGCTCTGGGGCCAACGTCCTGACTTTC.